Described below is a single T cell receptor beta chain sequence and its context. Its antigen is unknown. The donors, healthy Caucasians from Russia, were aged about 6 to 95. Alongside a J-beta primer mix, a sample-barcoded 5' primer served in a second PCR lasting 7 to 11 cycles. MiXCR was run by TCRdb on the 5' RACE reads, yielding one entry per CDR3 protein. The table shows some 1.5 million distinct CDR3 sequences, with approximately 39% occurring only once. This specimen belongs to a study of blood T cells in healthy people across ages. The study, taken as a whole, reports: Strong correlation linked observed beta diversity and percent naive T cells.

This receptor was obtained from a woman between 18 and 30 years old in good health. The sequenced material came from blood.

This CDR3 is CASMPGQNTEAFF. In DNA, the CDR3 is TGTGCCAGCATGCCGGGACAGAACACTGAAGCTTTCTTT. The chain joins TRBV27 to TRBJ1-1; D may be TRBD1 (6 bases). Trimming stripped 7 bases from V and 1 base from J, with 10 bases between. This CDR3 comprises 13 residues. The germline gives CDR1 MNHEY, CDR2 SMNVEV (reference sequence).